These T cell receptor beta chains were read from a single sample in a study of multiple sclerosis patients with progressive multifocal leukoencephalopathy. TCRdb's copy holds only in-frame clones and misses some; the assay was immunoSEQ multiplex PCR. Among 25,000 to 35,000 clones, roughly nine tenths were seen once, and the ten largest hold approximately 1.6%. Specimen: PBMCs, collected from a patient treated with natalizumab. These receptors came from a human donor with multiple sclerosis. CDR3s include the opening cysteine and the closing phenylalanine or tryptophan. Fields, in order: clone size, V gene, J gene, D gene, CDR3 protein, CDR3 DNA. A D gene is named only where the DNA matches it firmly. Some rows have no size entry. The others give once, few or many, or a class for an expanded clone.

>-|TRBV5-4|TRBJ2-6|-
CASSQGTSRSGANVLTF
TGTGCCAGCAGCCAGGGGACGTCCCGCTCTGGGGCCAACGTCCTGACTTTC
>-|TRBV7-2|TRBJ2-3|TRBD2
CASSTRLAGTDTQYF
TGTGCCAGCAGCACCAGACTAGCGGGCACAGATACGCAGTATTTT
>-|TRBV10-2|TRBJ1-5|TRBD1
CASSRGQGSQPQHF
TGCGCCAGCAGTCGCGGACAGGGAAGTCAGCCCCAGCATTTT
>-|TRBV9|TRBJ2-7|-
CASSVTGRGGMEQYF
TGTGCCAGCAGCGTCACCGGGAGAGGGGGGATGGAGCAGTACTTC
>-|TRBV15|TRBJ2-5|-
CATSRDQDGRGETQYF
TGTGCCACCAGCAGAGATCAAGACGGCAGGGGAGAGACCCAGTACTTC
>once|TRBV29-1|TRBJ2-1|-
CSVEAQGLYNEQFF
TGCAGCGTTGAGGCTCAGGGTTTATACAATGAGCAGTTCTTC
>few|TRBV4-3|TRBJ2-3|TRBD1
CASSLGTGTDTQYF
TGCGCCAGCAGCCTTGGGACAGGGACCGATACGCAGTATTTT
>-|TRBV6-5|TRBJ1-2|-
CASTGAREYGYTF
TGTGCCAGCACGGGGGCGCGGGAATATGGCTACACCTTC
>-|TRBV6-4|TRBJ2-1|TRBD2
CASSTSTSANEQFF
TGTGCCAGCAGTACCTCGACTAGCGCCAATGAGCAGTTCTTC
>-|TRBV25-1|TRBJ2-1|-
CASSRVEQFF
TGTGCCAGCAGTAGAGTCGAGCAGTTCTTC
>-|TRBV4-3|TRBJ1-4|-
CASSRGAGGTNEKLFF
TGCGCCAGCAGCCGCGGGGCGGGGGGAACTAATGAAAAACTGTTTTTT